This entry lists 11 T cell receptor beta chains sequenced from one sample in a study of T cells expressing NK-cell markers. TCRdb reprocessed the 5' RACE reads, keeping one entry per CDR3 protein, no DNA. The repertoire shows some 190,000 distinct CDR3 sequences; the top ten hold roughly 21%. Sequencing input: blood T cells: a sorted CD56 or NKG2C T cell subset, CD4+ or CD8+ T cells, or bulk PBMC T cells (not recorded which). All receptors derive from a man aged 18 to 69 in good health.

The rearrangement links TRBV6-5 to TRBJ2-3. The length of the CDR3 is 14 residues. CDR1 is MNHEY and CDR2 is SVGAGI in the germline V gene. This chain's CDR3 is CATSYSRGTDTQYF.

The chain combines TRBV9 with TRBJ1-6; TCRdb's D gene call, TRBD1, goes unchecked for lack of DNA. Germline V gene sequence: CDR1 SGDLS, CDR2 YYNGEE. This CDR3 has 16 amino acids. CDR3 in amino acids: CASSPSDRLYNSPLHF. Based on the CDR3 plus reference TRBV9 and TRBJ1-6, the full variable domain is DSGVTQTPKHLITATGQRVTLRCSPRSGDLSVYWYQQSLDQGLQFLIQYYNGEERAKGNILERFSAQQFPDLHSELNLSSLELGDSALYFCASSPSDRLYNSPLHFGNGTRLTVT.

The chain's CDR3 is CASSTPFDNEQYF. J is TRBJ2-7 and V is TRBV5-4. Germline values: CDR1 SGHNT, CDR2 YYREEE (reference sequence). The CDR3 covers 13 residues.

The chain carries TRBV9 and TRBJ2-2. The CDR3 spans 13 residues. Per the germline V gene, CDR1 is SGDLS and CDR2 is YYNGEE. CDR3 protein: CASSATFTGELFF.

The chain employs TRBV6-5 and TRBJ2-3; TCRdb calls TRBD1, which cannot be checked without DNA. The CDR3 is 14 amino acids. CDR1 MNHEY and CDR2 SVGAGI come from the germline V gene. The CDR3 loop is CASSLDSWTDTQYF.

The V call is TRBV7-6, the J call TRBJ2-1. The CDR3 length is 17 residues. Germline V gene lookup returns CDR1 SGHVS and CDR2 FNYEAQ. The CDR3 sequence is CASSEGSGVSSYNEQFF.

The CDR3 sequence is CASARNNQPQHF. The chain couples TRBV28 to TRBJ1-5. CDR1 and CDR2 from the germline V gene are MDHEN and SYDVKM. The CDR3 loop spans 12 amino acids.

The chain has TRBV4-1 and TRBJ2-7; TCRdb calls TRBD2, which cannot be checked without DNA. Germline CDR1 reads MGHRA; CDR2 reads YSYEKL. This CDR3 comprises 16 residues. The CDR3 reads CASSQDWTPEGYEQYF.

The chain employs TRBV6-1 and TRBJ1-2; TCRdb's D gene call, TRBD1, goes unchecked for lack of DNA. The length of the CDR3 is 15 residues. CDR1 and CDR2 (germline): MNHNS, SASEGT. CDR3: CASRRVTGTAYGYTF.

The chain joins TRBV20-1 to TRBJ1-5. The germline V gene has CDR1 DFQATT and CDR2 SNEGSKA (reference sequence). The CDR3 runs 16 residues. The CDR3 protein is CSASANRRHANQPQHF.

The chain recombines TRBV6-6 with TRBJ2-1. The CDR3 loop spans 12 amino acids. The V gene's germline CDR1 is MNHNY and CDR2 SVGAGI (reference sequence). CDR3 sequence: CASSYSPNEQFF.